The text below deals with one T cell receptor beta chain. The sample comes from a study of shared clonotypes between healthy human individuals. Positively selected for CCR7, the CD45RO-negative cells used as naive CD8 cells excluded terminally differentiated effector memory CD45RA+ cells. The CDR3 is 17 amino acids. The germline gives CDR1 SEHNR, CDR2 FQNEAQ (reference sequence). The V end was cut by 0 bases, the J end by 0 bases, with 14 bases between. Profiled with immunoSEQ multiplex PCR; TCRdb holds only in-frame clones, not every one. The sample includes about 2 million clones, over 85% of them seen just once.

Sample: naive CD8+ T cells sorted from blood. The receptor's source is a man younger than 30 in good health. The chain combines TRBV7-9 with TRBJ1-1, with a possible D match to TRBD1 (6 bases). The CDR3 loop is CASSLAYWGQLNTEAFF. The CDR3 DNA sequence: TGTGCCAGCAGCTTAGCGTACTGGGGACAACTGAACACTGAAGCTTTCTTT.